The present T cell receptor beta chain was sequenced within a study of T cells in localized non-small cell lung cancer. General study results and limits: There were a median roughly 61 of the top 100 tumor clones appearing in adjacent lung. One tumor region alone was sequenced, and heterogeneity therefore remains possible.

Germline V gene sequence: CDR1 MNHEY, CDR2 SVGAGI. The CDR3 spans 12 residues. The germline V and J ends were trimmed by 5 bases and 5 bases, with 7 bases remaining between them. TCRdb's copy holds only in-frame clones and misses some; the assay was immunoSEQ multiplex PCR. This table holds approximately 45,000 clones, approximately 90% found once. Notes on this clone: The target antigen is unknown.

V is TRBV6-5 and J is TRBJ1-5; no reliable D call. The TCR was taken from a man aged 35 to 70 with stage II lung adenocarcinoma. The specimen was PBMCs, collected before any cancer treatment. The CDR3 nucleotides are TGTGCCAGCAGTGCTATTTATCAGCCCCAGCATTTT. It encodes CASSAIYQPQHF.